The rows below give T cell receptor beta chains drawn from one sample of a study of immune heterogeneity within non-small cell lung tumors. Each CDR3 protein gets one entry after TCRdb re-called the multiplex PCR reads with MiXCR. This table has nearly 15,000 distinct CDR3 sequences, 30% appearing once. Specimen: lung tumor tissue. The receptors here all came from a woman aged 50 to 60 with non-small cell lung cancer. Both conserved end residues are part of each CDR3. The D gene is left open where the match is weak. Rows may omit the clone size; those that give it use once, few, many or a size class.

TRBV18	.	15	TRBJ2-2	many	CASSPRTELTGELFF	TGTGCCAGCTCACCTCGGACAGAACTCACCGGGGAGCTGTTTTTT
TRBV4-1	.	14	TRBJ2-7	many	CASSHPGTPYEQYF	TGCGCCAGCAGCCACCCCGGGACCCCCTACGAGCAGTACTTC
TRBV20-1	.	13	TRBJ2-5	.	CSARISHQETQYF	TGCAGTGCTAGAATATCACACCAAGAGACCCAGTACTTC
TRBV10-2	.	13	TRBJ2-1	many	CASSNPNVAEQFF	TGCGCCAGCAGCAACCCCAACGTAGCTGAGCAGTTCTTC
TRBV14	.	14	TRBJ1-3	many	CASSLAGRRNTIYF	TGTGCCAGCAGCCTAGCGGGGAGGCGGAACACCATATATTTT
TRBV9	.	19	TRBJ1-1	few	CASSATTPSYQGQNTEAFF	TGTGCCAGCAGCGCCACAACCCCCTCCTACCAGGGTCAGAACACTGAAGCTTTCTTT
TRBV28	TRBD1	14	TRBJ1-5	few	CASSSQGAVQPQHF	TGTGCCAGCAGTTCACAGGGGGCGGTCCAGCCCCAGCATTTT
TRBV7-9	.	13	TRBJ2-3	.	CVSRRPTLDTQYF	TGTGTCAGCAGAAGGCCGACGCTCGATACGCAGTATTTT
TRBV7-8	.	12	TRBJ2-7	.	CASSPPGVEQYF	TGTGCCAGCAGCCCTCCGGGGGTAGAGCAGTACTTC
TRBV28	TRBD1	14	TRBJ1-2	medium-sized	CASSLEQGISGYTF	TGTGCCAGCAGTTTAGAACAGGGGATCAGTGGCTACACCTTC
TRBV11-3	TRBD1	17	TRBJ2-3	few	CASSPRDRGTFTDTQYF	TGTGCCAGCAGCCCACGGGACAGGGGGACCTTCACAGATACGCAGTATTTT
TRBV18	.	14	TRBJ2-2	.	CASSPGQNTGELFF	TGTGCCAGCTCACCGGGACAAAACACCGGGGAGCTGTTTTTT
TRBV20-1	.	14	TRBJ2-7	once	CSAGGHGIVGEQYF	TGCAGTGCTGGAGGGCACGGAATTGTCGGCGAGCAGTACTTC
TRBV6-6	.	16	TRBJ2-3	many	CASSYPQERNTDTQYF	TGTGCCAGCAGTTACCCACAGGAGAGGAACACAGATACGCAGTATTTT
TRBV6-1	.	14	TRBJ2-2	many	CASDRSGDTGELFF	TGTGCCAGCGATCGATCGGGAGACACCGGGGAGCTGTTTTTT
TRBV5-1	.	13	TRBJ1-1	many	CASSLVRNTEAFF	TGCGCCAGCAGCTTGGTAAGGAACACTGAAGCTTTCTTT
TRBV6-6	TRBD2	17	TRBJ2-1	many	CASSYSLLAGGPNEQFF	TGTGCCAGCAGTTACTCTCTTCTAGCGGGAGGGCCCAATGAGCAGTTCTTC
TRBV30	TRBD1	12	TRBJ1-1	.	CAWRLGQGQSFF	TGTGCCTGGAGACTCGGACAGGGTCAATCTTTCTTT
TRBV28	.	13	TRBJ1-2	many	CASSNDGNYGYTF	TGTGCCAGCAGTAACGACGGGAACTATGGCTACACCTTC
TRBV29-1	.	13	TRBJ1-2	.	CSVFSPSSYGYTF	TGCAGCGTTTTCTCCCCGTCTTCTTATGGCTACACCTTC
TRBV7-2	.	14	TRBJ1-4	few	CASSRSGYNEKLFF	TGTGCCAGCAGCCGAAGTGGGTACAATGAAAAACTGTTTTTT
TRBV11-2	.	18	TRBJ2-7	medium-sized	CASSLGRAEKVGECEQYF	TGTGCCAGCAGCTTAGGTCGTGCCGAAAAGGTGGGGGAGTGCGAGCAGTACTTC
TRBV5-8	TRBD1	17	TRBJ2-3	.	CASSPGQGNFNTDTQYF	TGTGCCAGCAGCCCGGGACAGGGGAATTTTAACACAGATACGCAGTATTTT
TRBV19	.	16	TRBJ1-5	.	CASSIGFWTDNQPHHF	TGTGCCAGTAGTATAGGTTTCTGGACAGACAATCAGCCCCATCATTTT
TRBV29-1	TRBD1	11	TRBJ1-2	.	CSVDRGDGYTF	TGCAGCGTCGACAGGGGAGATGGCTACACCTTC
TRBV6-2/TRBV6-3	.	13	TRBJ2-7	medium-sized	CASSYNIAYEQYF	TGTGCCAGCAGTTACAACATCGCCTACGAGCAGTACTTC
TRBV9	.	15	TRBJ2-3	.	CASSVALTYTDTQYF	TGTGCCAGCAGCGTAGCTTTAACTTACACAGATACGCAGTATTTT
TRBV18	.	12	TRBJ2-1	few	CASSTPTGEQFF	TGTGCCAGCTCAACACCGACGGGTGAGCAGTTCTTC
TRBV28	TRBD2	14	TRBJ2-1	.	CASRLAGGLNEQFF	TGTGCCAGCAGATTAGCGGGAGGGCTCAATGAGCAGTTCTTC
TRBV12-3/TRBV12-4	TRBD2	15	TRBJ2-1	.	CASRKRLAGGDEQFF	TGTGCCAGCAGGAAACGACTAGCGGGAGGGGATGAGCAGTTCTTC
TRBV9	.	14	TRBJ2-2	many	CASSVAGGTGELFF	TGTGCCAGCAGCGTAGCAGGAGGCACCGGGGAGCTGTTTTTT
TRBV15	TRBD1	18	TRBJ1-5	many	CATSRNRDRGSRNQPQHF	TGTGCCACCAGCAGAAACCGGGACAGGGGGTCTCGCAATCAGCCCCAGCATTTT
TRBV10-1	.	12	TRBJ2-7	.	CASMSNRYEQYF	TGCGCCAGCATGAGTAACCGCTACGAGCAGTACTTC
TRBV28	.	13	TRBJ1-5	.	CASNRDSNQPQHF	TGTGCCAGCAATCGGGACAGCAATCAGCCCCAGCATTTT
TRBV6-2/TRBV6-3	.	15	TRBJ1-2	few	CASSPTSGGASGYTF	TGTGCCAGCAGTCCGACTTCCGGGGGGGCTAGTGGCTACACCTTC
TRBV10-3	TRBD1	16	TRBJ2-3	medium-sized	CAISLGDRGLTDTQYF	TGTGCCATCAGCCTGGGGGACAGGGGGCTCACAGATACGCAGTATTTT
TRBV28	TRBD1	12	TRBJ1-1	.	CASSTTGIEAFF	TGTGCCAGCAGTACGACAGGGATTGAAGCTTTCTTT
TRBV19	.	14	TRBJ1-1	many	CASSIRAANTEAFF	TGTGCCAGTAGTATAAGAGCCGCGAACACTGAAGCTTTCTTT
TRBV20-1	TRBD2	13	TRBJ2-7	medium-sized	CSASETSLSEQYF	TGCAGTGCTAGTGAGACTAGCCTCTCCGAGCAGTACTTC